The 3 T cell receptor beta chains in this list originate from one sample, sequenced in a study of OX40 agonist ivuxolimab in advanced cancers. Repertoires were generated with immunoSEQ multiplex PCR, while TCRdb's copy carries only in-frame clones and drops some. The data show about 36,000 clones, 74% seen once. Sequenced here: CD4+ or CD8+ T cells sorted from blood, sampled in a trial of the OX40 agonist ivuxolimab. These receptors were collected from an adult with an advanced solid tumor such as melanoma, head and neck, liver or kidney cancer.

The chain recombines TRBV6-5 with TRBJ2-4; weak D call: TRBD1 (6 bases). Germline V gene lookup returns CDR1 MNHEY and CDR2 SVGAGI. The CDR3 has 14 amino acids. The V end lost 4 bases, the J end lost 3 bases, and 10 bases lay between the germline ends. The CDR3 loop is CASSSGVGKNIQYF. The CDR3 coding sequence is TGTGCCAGCAGTTCAGGGGTGGGCAAAAACATTCAGTACTTC.

The chain is built from TRBV6-1 and TRBJ1-1, with no clear D. CDR1 and CDR2 from the germline V gene are MNHNS and SASEGT. V lost 5 bases and J 5 bases, leaving 15 bases between the germline ends. This CDR3 contains 14 residues. CDR3 in DNA: TGTGCCAGCAGTAAGAGATATGGGGTTACTGAAGCTTTCTTT. As protein: CASSKRYGVTEAFF.

The chain joins TRBV7-9 to TRBJ1-1; 7 nucleotides line up with TRBD1. This CDR3 is 13 amino acids long. The V and J ends lost 4 bases and 7 bases, in that order; junction bases with no gene match: 6. Germline-derived CDR1 and CDR2 are SEHNR and FQNEAQ (reference sequence). The CDR3 reads CASSYDREGEAFF. CDR3 in DNA: TGTGCCAGCAGCTACGACAGGGAGGGTGAAGCTTTCTTT.